These 24 T cell receptor beta chains came from one sample sequenced in a study of tumor-infiltrating lymphocytes in primary liver carcinoma. Investigators took RNA and DNA out together from 20-30 mg of unsorted bulk tissue. Reverse transcription of about 500 ng total RNA with a constant-region primer produced TCR beta cDNA. Investigators got TCR beta libraries out of three nested multiplex PCR rounds, done with slightly modified ARM-PCR. Each of the first two PCR rounds ran roughly 10 cycles with TRBV1-TRBV30 forward and C-beta reverse primers. Each CDR3 protein is one row after TCRdb ran MiXCR on the multiplex PCR reads. The repertoire includes more than 45,000 distinct CDR3 sequences, 70% to 75% of them detected once, and about a quarter sits in the top ten. Sequenced sample: liver tumor tissue from sampling region 3. Subset denoted: tumor region T3, left-lateral pole. The receptor source for this set is a man aged 35 to 55 with primary liver carcinoma and hepatitis B virus infection.

V gene TRBV10-3 combines with J gene TRBJ2-7, with TRBD1 identical over 9 bases. CDR1 and CDR2 from the germline V gene are ENHRY and SYGVKD. The J segment lost 4 bases and the V segment lost 5 bases, leaving 6 bases of the junction unmatched. CDR3 length: 14 amino acids. CDR3 in DNA: TGTGCCATCAGTTCCGGGACAGGGACTTACGAGCAGTACTTC. Its protein is CAISSGTGTYEQYF.

As regards this clonotype: A junction end diverges from the germline sequence, so it may reflect a read error. The gene calls are TRBV11-2 and TRBJ2-1, with D perhaps TRBD1 or TRBD2 (5 bases each). Germline CDR1 is SGHAT and CDR2 is FQNNGV. The CDR3 loop spans 18 amino acids. CDR3 sequence reads: CASRLDQWTSGSYFEQFF. CDR3 in DNA: TGTGCCAGCAGATTAGATCAGTGGACAAGCGGCTCCTACTTTGAGCAGTTCTTC.

To note about this clonotype: The conserved final phenylalanine or tryptophan is absent from the CDR3, which likely points to a read error. V and J are TRBV29-1 and TRBJ2-1; 8 nucleotides agree with TRBD2. Germline V gene sequence: CDR1 SQVTM, CDR2 ANQGSEA. J lost 4 bases, V lost 4 bases, and 3 bases had no gene match. The CDR3 spans 13 residues. CDR3 sequence (DNA): TGCAGCGTTGTTAGCGGGGATTACAATGAGCAGTTCTAC. Its translation: CSVVSGDYNEQFY.

With regard to this clonotype: One end of the junction does not line up with germline, which may come from a read error. This chain connects TRBV5-4 to TRBJ2-2; 9 bases match TRBD1. The CDR3 sequence is 15 residues long. Germline V gene sequence: CDR1 SGHNT, CDR2 YYREEE (reference sequence). The CDR3 sequence is CVSSLGQGNTGELFF. The CDR3 bases are TGTGTCAGCAGCTTGGGACAGGGGAACACCGGGGAGCTGTTTTTT.

J is TRBJ1-5 and V is TRBV29-1, with TRBD1 identical over 8 bases. There are 14 residues in the CDR3. Germline values: CDR1 SQVTM, CDR2 ANQGSEA. V was pared by 0 bases and J by 15 bases, with 13 bases of the junction left unmatched. The CDR3, as DNA: TGCAGCGTTGAAGAACAGGGGGAAGGGCAGTCCCGGCATTTT. Its translation: CSVEEQGEGQSRHF.

This clonotype came up a few times. The final CDR3 position lacks the conserved phenylalanine or tryptophan, pointing to a likely read error. Because the CDR3's place on the DNA is in doubt, the DNA is left out and the CDR3 is given as listed by TCRdb. The gene calls are TRBV6-6 and TRBJ2-7; the tabulated D call, TRBD2, remains unverified against the DNA. Germline CDR1 MNHNY, CDR2 SVGAGI (reference sequence). The CDR3 spans 14 residues, counting both ends. The CDR3 sequence is CASSYALAGGEEYL.

With respect to this clonotype: This CDR3 is missing its conserved last phenylalanine or tryptophan, likely due to a read error. The genes are TRBV6-6 and TRBJ1-1; maybe TRBD1 (6 bases). From germline, CDR1 is MNHNY and CDR2 SVGAGI (reference sequence). The germline V and J ends were trimmed by 6 bases and 6 bases, with 17 bases remaining between them. The CDR3 runs 14 residues. This CDR3 reads CASSPGRQDAEAFL. The CDR3 DNA reads TGTGCCAGCAGCCCCGGCCGACAGGACGCTGAAGCTTTCTTG.

Points on this clonotype: At one of its ends the junction is not consistent with the germline gene, which may arise from a read error. The CDR3 DNA follows: TGTACCAGCAGCTTAAATGATGCCTATGCGCGGTTCTTC. Translated, it gives CTSSLNDAYARFF. The J gene is TRBJ2-1, the V gene TRBV11-2; no reliable D call. Germline V gene lookup returns CDR1 SGHAT and CDR2 FQNNGV. The CDR3 has 13 amino acids.

As regards this clonotype: One end of the junction varies from germline; a read error may be responsible. V is TRBV29-1 and J is TRBJ2-1; D possibly uses TRBD1 or TRBD2 (5 bases each). Germline lookup yields CDR1 SQVTM and CDR2 ANQGSEA. This CDR3 is 16 amino acids long. The CDR3 spells CGVALLDSHSYNEQFF. The CDR3 DNA follows: TGCGGCGTTGCCCTACTAGACAGTCACTCCTACAATGAGCAGTTCTTC.

Remarks on this clonotype: This may arise from a read error, as a much more abundant clone is one base away. The CDR3 loop reads CASSSPLYSYNEQFF. Written as DNA, the CDR3 is TGTGCCAGCAGTTCTCCTCTGTACTCCTACAATGAGCAGTTCTTC. This chain joins TRBV28 and TRBJ2-1, with no clear D. The CDR3 has 15 amino acids. Germline CDR1 reads MDHEN; CDR2 reads SYDVKM. V lost 4 bases and J lost 0, with 10 bases in between.

Comments on this clonotype: This clone may be a read error of a much larger clone one base away. This rearrangement joins TRBV30 to TRBJ2-7, with D perhaps TRBD1 (5 bases). CDR3 length equals 12 residues. V was cut by 8 bases and J by 3 bases, with 14 bases left in between. Per the germline V gene, CDR1 is GTSNPN and CDR2 is SVGIG (reference sequence). The CDR3 loop reads CARIGHFYEQYF. Written as DNA, the CDR3 is TGTGCCCGTATAGGACATTTCTACGAGCAGTACTTC.

There are many counts of this clonotype. The V gene is TRBV5-1, the J gene TRBJ2-2, with D perhaps TRBD2 (6 bases). Germline CDR1 SGHRS, CDR2 YFSETQ. The CDR3 length is 15 residues. Trimming removed 0 bases from V and 4 bases from J, with 10 bases in between. The DNA for the CDR3 is TGCGCCAGCAGCTTGGGTCCGGGGGTCACCGGGGAGCTGTTTTTT. As protein: CASSLGPGVTGELFF.

The genes are TRBV6-1 and TRBJ1-5, with 7 nucleotides matching TRBD1. This CDR3 comprises 14 residues. The V gene end was trimmed by 1 base and the J gene end by 6 bases; junction bases not matched to a gene: 3. In germline, CDR1 is MNHNS, CDR2 SASEGT. The CDR3 DNA follows: TGTGCCAGCAGTGAAGGGAAGGGGGCTCAGCCCCAGCATTTT. Translated, it gives CASSEGKGAQPQHF.

This clonotype was seen repeatedly, ten times or more. The gene calls are TRBV5-1 and TRBJ2-1; D is ambiguous. The ends were cut back, 4 bases at V and 0 bases at J, with 20 bases in the middle. CDR1 is SGHRS, CDR2 YFSETQ, per germline. The CDR3 contains 18 residues. CDR3 in DNA: TGCGCCAGCAGCCCGCTTACCGGCGGCGGTAGCTCCTACAATGAGCAGTTCTTC. Its protein is CASSPLTGGGSSYNEQFF. Full variable domain (missing parts from reference TRBV5-1 and TRBJ2-1): KAGVTQTPRYLIKTRGQQVTLSCSPISGHRSVSWYQQTPGQGLQFLFEYFSETQRNKGNFPGRFSGRQFSNSRSEMNVSTLELGDSALYLCASSPLTGGGSSYNEQFFGPGTRLTVL.

Notes on this clonotype: Mismatch with germline at one junction end may stem from a read error. The chain combines TRBV7-8 with TRBJ2-1; D not certain. Germline V gene sequence: CDR1 SGHVS, CDR2 FQNEAQ. The CDR3 has 16 residues. CDR3 sequence: CATRRTPSSSYNERFF. As DNA, the CDR3 is TGTGCCACCCGGCGAACCCCGTCCTCATCCTACAATGAGCGGTTCTTC.

About this clonotype itself: With a much larger clone just one base away, this may be a read error. The rearrangement links TRBV21-1 to TRBJ2-1; the table's D call of TRBD1 was not tested on the DNA. TRBV21-1 is assigned pseudogene status. The CDR3 totals 17 residues. The CDR3 DNA reads as TGTGCCAGCAGCAATGGACAGGGCTTAAGCCTCCCCAATGAGCAGCTCTTC. This codes for CASSNGQGLSLPNEQLF.

To note about this clonotype: Sequence at one end of the junction differs from germline and may be a read error. This CDR3 reads CATSFSNRGRADTQYF. DNA for the CDR3: TGTGCCACCAGTTTCTCGAACAGGGGGCGAGCAGATACGCAGTATTTT. This rearrangement joins TRBV6-5 to TRBJ2-3; 9 positions agree with TRBD1. This CDR3 is built from 16 residues. Per the germline V gene, CDR1 is MNHEY and CDR2 is SVGAGI.

On this clonotype itself: One end of the junction fails to match germline, which may point to a read error. The chain employs TRBV5-1 and TRBJ2-2; tentative D call: TRBD1 (6 bases). The CDR3 covers 15 residues. Germline V gene sequence: CDR1 SGHRS, CDR2 YFSETQ. The CDR3 region is CASSRAGAHTGDLSF. The CDR3 nucleotides are TGCGCCAGCAGCCGCGCAGGGGCTCACACCGGGGACCTGTCTTTT.

With respect to this clonotype: The CDR3 does not end in the conserved phenylalanine or tryptophan, so this is likely a read error. The CDR3 bases are TGCAGCGTGTACAGCCCCAATGACAACTATGGCTACACCTCC. This encodes CSVYSPNDNYGYTS. This rearrangement joins TRBV29-1 to TRBJ1-2; D not certain. Germline loops: CDR1 SQVTM, CDR2 ANQGSEA. The CDR3 has 14 residues. V gave up 6 bases and J gave up 2 bases, with 16 bases separating them.

The chain recombines TRBV7-2 with TRBJ1-1; D might be TRBD1 (6 bases). The CDR3 has 17 amino acids. With 1 base removed from V and 0 bases from J, the gap between germline ends came to 15 bases. CDR1 is SGHTA and CDR2 is FQGNSA in the germline V gene. CDR3 coding DNA: TGTGCCAGCAGCTTAGGGGGGGGAGGGGGAATGAACACTGAAGCTTTCTTT. Translated, it gives CASSLGGGGGMNTEAFF.

This clonotype was seen ten or more times. This chain links TRBV6-6 with TRBJ2-5; D ambiguous. Per germline, CDR1 MNHNY and CDR2 SVGAGI (reference sequence). The ends were cut back, 3 bases at V and 5 bases at J, with 7 bases in the middle. The CDR3 has 12 amino acids. The CDR3 here is CASSYSRETQYF. The CDR3 region has the DNA TGTGCCAGCAGTTATAGTAGGGAGACCCAGTACTTC.

A note on this clonotype: An end of the junction differs from the germline gene, which may be a read error. The CDR3 protein is CASSLNAIGLARGDEQFF. CDR3 coding DNA: TGCGCCAGTAGCCTAAACGCGATTGGACTAGCGAGGGGGGATGAGCAGTTCTTC. The gene calls are TRBV4-1 and TRBJ2-1; 9 positions match TRBD2. The CDR3 contains 18 residues. Germline V gives CDR1 MGHRA, CDR2 YSYEKL.

Worth noting for this clonotype: One junction end disagrees with the germline gene, perhaps due to a read error. V and J are TRBV5-6 and TRBJ2-3, with D unresolved. The CDR3 spans 15 residues. Germline CDR1 SGHDT, CDR2 YYEEEE. Here the CDR3 DNA reads TGTGCCACCAGCCCCACACTTCTTGGTACAGATACGCAGTATTTT. It codes for CATSPTLLGTDTQYF.

On this clonotype itself: A read error may produce the germline difference seen at one junction end. The rearrangement links TRBV28 to TRBJ1-4; 11 bases map to TRBD1. In germline, CDR1 is MDHEN, CDR2 SYDVKM. This CDR3 comprises 17 residues. CDR3 nucleotides: TGTGCCAACAGTCCACCCGGACAGGGGGCGGCTAATGAAAAACTGTTTTTT. It yields the protein CANSPPGQGAANEKLFF.